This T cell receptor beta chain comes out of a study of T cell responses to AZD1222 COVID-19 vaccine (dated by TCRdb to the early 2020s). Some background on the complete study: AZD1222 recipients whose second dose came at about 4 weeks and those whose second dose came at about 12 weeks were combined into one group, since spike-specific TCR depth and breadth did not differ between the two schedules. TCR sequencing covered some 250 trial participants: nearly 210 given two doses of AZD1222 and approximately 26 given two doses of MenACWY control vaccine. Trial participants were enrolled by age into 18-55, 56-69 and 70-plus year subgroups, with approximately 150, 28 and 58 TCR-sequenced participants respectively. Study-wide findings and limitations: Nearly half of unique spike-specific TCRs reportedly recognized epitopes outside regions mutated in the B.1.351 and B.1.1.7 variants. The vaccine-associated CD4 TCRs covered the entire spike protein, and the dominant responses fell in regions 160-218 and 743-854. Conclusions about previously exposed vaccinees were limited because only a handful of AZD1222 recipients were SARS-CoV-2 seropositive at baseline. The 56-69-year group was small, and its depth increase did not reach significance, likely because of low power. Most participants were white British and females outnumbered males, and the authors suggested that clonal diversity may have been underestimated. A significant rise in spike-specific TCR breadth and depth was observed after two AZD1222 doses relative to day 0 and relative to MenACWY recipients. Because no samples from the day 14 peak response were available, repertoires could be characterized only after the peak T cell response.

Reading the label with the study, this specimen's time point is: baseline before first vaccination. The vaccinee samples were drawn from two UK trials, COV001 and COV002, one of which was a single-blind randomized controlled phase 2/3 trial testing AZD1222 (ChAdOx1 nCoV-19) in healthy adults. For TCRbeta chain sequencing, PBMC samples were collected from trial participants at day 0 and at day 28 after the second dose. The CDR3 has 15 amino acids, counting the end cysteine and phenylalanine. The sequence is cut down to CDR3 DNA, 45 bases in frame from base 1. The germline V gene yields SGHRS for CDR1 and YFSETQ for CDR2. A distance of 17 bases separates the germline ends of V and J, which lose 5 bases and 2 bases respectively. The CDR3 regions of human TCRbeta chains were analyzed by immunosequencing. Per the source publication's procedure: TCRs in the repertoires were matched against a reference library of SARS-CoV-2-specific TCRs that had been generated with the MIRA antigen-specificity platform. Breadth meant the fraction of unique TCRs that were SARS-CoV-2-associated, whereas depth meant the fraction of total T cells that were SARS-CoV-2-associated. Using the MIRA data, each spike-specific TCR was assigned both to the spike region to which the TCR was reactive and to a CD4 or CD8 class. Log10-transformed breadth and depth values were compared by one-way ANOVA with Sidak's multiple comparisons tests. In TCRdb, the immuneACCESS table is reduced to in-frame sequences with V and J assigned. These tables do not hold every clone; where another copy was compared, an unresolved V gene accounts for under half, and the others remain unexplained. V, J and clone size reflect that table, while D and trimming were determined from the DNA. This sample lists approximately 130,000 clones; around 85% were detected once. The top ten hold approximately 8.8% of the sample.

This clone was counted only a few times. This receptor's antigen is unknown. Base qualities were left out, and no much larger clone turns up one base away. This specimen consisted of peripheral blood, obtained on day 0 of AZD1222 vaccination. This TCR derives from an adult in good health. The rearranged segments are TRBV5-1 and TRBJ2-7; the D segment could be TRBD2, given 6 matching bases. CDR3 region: CASRFYAGLAYEQYF. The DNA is TGCGCCAGCAGGTTTTACGCGGGACTGGCCTACGAGCAGTACTTC. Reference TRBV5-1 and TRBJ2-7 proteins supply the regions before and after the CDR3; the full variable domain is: KAGVTQTPRYLIKTRGQQVTLSCSPISGHRSVSWYQQTPGQGLQFLFEYFSETQRNKGNFPGRFSGRQFSNSRSEMNVSTLELGDSALYLCASRFYAGLAYEQYFGPGTRLTVT.